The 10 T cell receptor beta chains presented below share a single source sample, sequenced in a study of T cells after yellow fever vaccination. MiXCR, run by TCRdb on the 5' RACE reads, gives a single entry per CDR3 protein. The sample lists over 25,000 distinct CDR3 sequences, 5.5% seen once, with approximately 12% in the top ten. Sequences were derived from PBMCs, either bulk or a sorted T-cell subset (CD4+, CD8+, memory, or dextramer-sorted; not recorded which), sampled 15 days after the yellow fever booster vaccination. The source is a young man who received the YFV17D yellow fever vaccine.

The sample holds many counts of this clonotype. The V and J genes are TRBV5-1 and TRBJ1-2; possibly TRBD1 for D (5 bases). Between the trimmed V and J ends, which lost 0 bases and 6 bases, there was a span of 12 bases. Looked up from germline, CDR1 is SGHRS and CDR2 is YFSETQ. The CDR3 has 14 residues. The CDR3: CASSLDGRGDGYTF. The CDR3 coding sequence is TGCGCCAGCAGCTTGGACGGGCGGGGCGATGGCTACACCTTC.

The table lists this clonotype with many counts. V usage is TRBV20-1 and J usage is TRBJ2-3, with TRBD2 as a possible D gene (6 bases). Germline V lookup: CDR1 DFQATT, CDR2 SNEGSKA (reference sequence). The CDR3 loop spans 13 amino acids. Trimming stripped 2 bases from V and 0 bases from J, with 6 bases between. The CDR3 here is CSARRGSTDTQYF. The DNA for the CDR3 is TGCAGTGCTAGACGGGGGAGCACAGATACGCAGTATTTT.

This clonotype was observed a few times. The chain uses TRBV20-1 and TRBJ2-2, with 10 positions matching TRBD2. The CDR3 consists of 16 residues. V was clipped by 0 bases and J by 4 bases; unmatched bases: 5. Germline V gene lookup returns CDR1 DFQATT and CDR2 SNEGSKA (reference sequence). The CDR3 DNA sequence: TGCAGTGCTAGAGACCGAGCTAGCGGGAGCACCGGGGAGCTGTTTTTT. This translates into CSARDRASGSTGELFF.

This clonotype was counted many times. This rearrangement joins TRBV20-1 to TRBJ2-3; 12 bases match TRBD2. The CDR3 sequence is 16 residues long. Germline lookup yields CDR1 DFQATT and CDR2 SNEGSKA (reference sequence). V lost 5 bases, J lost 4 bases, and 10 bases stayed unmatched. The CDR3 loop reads CSAGETSGRYPDTQYF. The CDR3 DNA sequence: TGCAGTGCTGGGGAGACTAGCGGGAGATATCCAGATACGCAGTATTTT.

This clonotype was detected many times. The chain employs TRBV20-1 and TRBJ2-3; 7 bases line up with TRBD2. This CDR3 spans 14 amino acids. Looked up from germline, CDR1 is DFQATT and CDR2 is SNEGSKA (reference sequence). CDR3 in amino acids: CRTHIAGSTDTQYF. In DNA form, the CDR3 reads TGCAGAACCCATATAGCGGGTAGCACAGATACGCAGTATTTT.

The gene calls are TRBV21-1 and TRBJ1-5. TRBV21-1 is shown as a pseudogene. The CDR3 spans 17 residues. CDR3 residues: CASIIPAAQTRNQPQHF. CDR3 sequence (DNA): TGTGCCAGCATCATTCCTGCGGCCCAAACAAGAAATCAGCCCCAGCATTTT.

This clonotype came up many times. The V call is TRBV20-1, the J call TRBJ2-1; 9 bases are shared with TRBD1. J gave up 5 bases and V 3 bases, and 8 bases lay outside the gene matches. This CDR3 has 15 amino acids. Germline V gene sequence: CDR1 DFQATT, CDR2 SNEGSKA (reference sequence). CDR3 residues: CSARPGQGSDNEQFF. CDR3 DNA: TGCAGTGCTAGGCCGGGACAGGGATCCGACAATGAGCAGTTCTTC.

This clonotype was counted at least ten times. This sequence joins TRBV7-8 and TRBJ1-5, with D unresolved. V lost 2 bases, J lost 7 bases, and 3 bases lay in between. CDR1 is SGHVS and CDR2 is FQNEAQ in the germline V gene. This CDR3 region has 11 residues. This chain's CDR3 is CASSLRQPQHF. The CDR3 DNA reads TGTGCCAGCAGCTTAAGGCAGCCCCAGCATTTT.

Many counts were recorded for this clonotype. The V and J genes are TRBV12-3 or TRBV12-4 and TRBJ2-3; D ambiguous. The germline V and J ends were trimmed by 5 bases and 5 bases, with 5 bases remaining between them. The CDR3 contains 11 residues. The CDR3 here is CASSTLDTQYF. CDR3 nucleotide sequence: TGTGCCAGCAGTACCTTAGATACGCAGTATTTT.

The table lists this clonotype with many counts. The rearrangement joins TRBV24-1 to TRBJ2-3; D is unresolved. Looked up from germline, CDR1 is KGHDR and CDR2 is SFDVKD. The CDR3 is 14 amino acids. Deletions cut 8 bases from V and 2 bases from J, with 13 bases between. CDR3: CATTEGHFTDTQYF. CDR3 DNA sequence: TGTGCCACCACCGAAGGGCACTTCACAGATACGCAGTATTTT.